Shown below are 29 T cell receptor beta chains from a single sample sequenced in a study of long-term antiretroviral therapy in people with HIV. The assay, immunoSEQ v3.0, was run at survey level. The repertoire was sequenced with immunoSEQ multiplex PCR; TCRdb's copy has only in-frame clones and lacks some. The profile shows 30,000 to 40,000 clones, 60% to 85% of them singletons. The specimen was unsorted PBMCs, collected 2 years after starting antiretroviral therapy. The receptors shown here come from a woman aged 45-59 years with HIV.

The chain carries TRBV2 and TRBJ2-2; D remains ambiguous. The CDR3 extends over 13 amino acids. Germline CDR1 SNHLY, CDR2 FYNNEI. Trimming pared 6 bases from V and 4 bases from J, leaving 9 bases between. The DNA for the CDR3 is TGTGCCAGCAGGAAGGGTTCCACCGGGGAGCTGTTTTTT. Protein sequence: CASRKGSTGELFF. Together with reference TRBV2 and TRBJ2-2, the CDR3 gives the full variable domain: EPEVTQTPSHQVTQMGQEVILRCVPISNHLYFYWYRQILGQKVEFLVSFYNNEISEKSEIFDDQFSVERPDGSNFTLKIRSTKLEDSAMYFCASRKGSTGELFFGEGSRLTVL.

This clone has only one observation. CDR3 sequence (DNA): TGTGCCAGCAGCCGAACCGGGACTAGCGGGGGGGCAGCCTACAATGAGCAGTTCTTC. Translation: CASSRTGTSGGAAYNEQFF. The chain uses TRBV13 and TRBJ2-1; TRBD2 agrees at 16 bases. This CDR3 is 19 amino acids long. Germline assignment: CDR1 PRHDT and CDR2 FYEKMQ (reference sequence). V trimming: 5 bases; J trimming: 2 bases; junction bases outside the gene matches: 9.

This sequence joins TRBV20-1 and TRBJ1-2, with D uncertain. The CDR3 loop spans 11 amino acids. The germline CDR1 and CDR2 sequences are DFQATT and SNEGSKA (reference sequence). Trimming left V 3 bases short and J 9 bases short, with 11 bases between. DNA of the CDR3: TGCAGTGCTAGTAATCCTAGCCGCTACACCTTC. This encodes CSASNPSRYTF.

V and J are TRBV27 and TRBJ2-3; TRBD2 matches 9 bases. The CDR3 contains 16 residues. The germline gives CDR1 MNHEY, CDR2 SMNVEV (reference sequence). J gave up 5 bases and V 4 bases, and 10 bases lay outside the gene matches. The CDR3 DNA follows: TGTGCCAGCAGTTCACTTCGCGGGGGGGCGGGAGATACGCAGTATTTT. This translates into CASSSLRGGAGDTQYF.

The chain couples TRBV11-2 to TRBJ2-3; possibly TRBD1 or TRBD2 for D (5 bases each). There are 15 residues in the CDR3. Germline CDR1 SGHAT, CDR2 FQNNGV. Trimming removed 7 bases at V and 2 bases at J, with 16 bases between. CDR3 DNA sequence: TGTGCCAGCATCACCCAAGGGGACCCCACAGATACGCAGTATTTT. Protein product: CASITQGDPTDTQYF.

The CDR3 is CATIAPEGMNTEAFF. The CDR3 DNA sequence: TGTGCCACCATAGCCCCCGAAGGCATGAACACTGAAGCTTTCTTT. The V gene is TRBV7-9, the J gene TRBJ1-1; D is unresolved. Germline V gene lookup returns CDR1 SEHNR and CDR2 FQNEAQ (reference sequence). Between the trimmed V and J ends, which lost 10 bases and 0 bases, there was a span of 18 bases. The CDR3 has 15 amino acids.

In DNA form, the CDR3 reads TGCAGCGTTGTGTCGGGGAACACTGAAGCTTTCTTT. Translation: CSVVSGNTEAFF. V is TRBV29-1 and J is TRBJ1-1; no reliable D call. The germline CDR1 and CDR2 sequences are SQVTM and ANQGSEA. This CDR3 has 12 amino acids. V lost 4 bases and J lost 1, with 7 bases in between.

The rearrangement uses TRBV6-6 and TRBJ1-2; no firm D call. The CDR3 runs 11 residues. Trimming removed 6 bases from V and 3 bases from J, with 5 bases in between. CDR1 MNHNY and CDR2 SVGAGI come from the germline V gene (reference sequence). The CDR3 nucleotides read TGTGCCAGCAGCCAGGACTATGGCTACACCTTC. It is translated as CASSQDYGYTF.

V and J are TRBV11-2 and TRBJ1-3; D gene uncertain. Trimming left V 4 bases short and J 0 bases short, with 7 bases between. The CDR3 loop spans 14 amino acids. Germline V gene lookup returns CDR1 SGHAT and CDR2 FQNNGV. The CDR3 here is CASSSLGSGNTIYF. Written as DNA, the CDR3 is TGTGCCAGCAGCTCCCTAGGCTCTGGAAACACCATATATTTT.

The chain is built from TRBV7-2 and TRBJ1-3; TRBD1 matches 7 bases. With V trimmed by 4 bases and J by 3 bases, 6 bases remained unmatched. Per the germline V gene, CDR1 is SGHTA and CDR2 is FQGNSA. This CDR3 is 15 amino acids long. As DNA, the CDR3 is TGTGCCAGCAGCTGGGGGACAGCCCTTGGAAACACCATATATTTT. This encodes CASSWGTALGNTIYF.

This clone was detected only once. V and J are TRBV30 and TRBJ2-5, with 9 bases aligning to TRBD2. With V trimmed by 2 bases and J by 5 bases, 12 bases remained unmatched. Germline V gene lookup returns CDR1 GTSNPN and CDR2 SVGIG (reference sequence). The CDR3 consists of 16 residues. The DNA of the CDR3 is TGTGCCTGGAGTTCCACTAGCGGGCCCCGAAGGGAGACCCAGTACTTC. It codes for CAWSSTSGPRRETQYF.

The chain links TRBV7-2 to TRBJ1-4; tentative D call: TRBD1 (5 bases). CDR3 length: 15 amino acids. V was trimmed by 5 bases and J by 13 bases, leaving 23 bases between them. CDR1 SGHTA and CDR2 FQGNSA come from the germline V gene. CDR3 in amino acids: CASSPGGGVKVRLFF. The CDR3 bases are TGTGCCAGCAGCCCCGGTGGGGGGGTTAAGGTTAGACTGTTTTTT.

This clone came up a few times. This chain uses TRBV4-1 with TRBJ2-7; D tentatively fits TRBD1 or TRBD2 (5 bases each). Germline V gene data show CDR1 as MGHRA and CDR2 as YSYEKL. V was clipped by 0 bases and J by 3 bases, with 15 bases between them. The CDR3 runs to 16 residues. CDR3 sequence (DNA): TGCGCCAGCAGCCAAGATCTGGGGGACGTTTACTACGAGCAGTACTTC. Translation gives CASSQDLGDVYYEQYF.

The DNA of the CDR3 is TGTGCCAGCAGCTTGGTTACAGGTATTAGGGGCTACACCTTC. Protein product: CASSLVTGIRGYTF. This chain uses TRBV5-8 with TRBJ1-2; TRBD1 is a possible D gene (5 bases). This CDR3 contains 14 residues. The V end lost 0 bases, the J end lost 8 bases, and 14 bases lay between the germline ends. Germline V gene data show CDR1 as SGHTS and CDR2 as YDEGEE.

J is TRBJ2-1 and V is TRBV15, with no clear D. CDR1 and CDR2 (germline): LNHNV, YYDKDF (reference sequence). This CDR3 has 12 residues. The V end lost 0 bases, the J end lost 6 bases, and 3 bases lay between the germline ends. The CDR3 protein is CATSRDTNEQFF. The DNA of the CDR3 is TGTGCCACCAGCAGAGATACCAATGAGCAGTTCTTC. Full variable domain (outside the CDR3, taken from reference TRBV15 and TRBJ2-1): DAMVIQNPRYQVTQFGKPVTLSCSQTLNHNVMYWYQQKSSQAPKLLFHYYDKDFNNEADTPDNFQSRRPNTSFCFLDIRSPGLGDTAMYLCATSRDTNEQFFGPGTRLTVL.

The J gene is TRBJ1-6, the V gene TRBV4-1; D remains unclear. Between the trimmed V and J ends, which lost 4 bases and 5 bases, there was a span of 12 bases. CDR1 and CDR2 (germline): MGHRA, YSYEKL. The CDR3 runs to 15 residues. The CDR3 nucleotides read TGCGCCAGCAGCCCCGCTGGCATCAATAATTCACCCCTCCACTTT. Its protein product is CASSPAGINNSPLHF.

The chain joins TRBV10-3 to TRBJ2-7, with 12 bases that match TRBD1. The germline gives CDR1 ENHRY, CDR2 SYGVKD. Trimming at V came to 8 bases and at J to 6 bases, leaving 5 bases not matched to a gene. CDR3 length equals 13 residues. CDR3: CAIGGGQGAEQYV. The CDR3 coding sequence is TGTGCCATCGGGGGGGGACAGGGGGCCGAGCAGTACGTC.

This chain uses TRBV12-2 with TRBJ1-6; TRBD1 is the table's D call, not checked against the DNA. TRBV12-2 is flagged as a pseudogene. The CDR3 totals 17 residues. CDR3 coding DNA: TGTGCAAGTCGCTTAGCTTGGCAGGACAGGGAGGAGTCACCCCTCCACTTT. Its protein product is CASRLAWQDREESPLHF.

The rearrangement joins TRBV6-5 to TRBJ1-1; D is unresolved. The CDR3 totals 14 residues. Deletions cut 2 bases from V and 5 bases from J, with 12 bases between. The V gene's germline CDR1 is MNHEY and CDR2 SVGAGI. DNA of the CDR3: TGTGCCAGCAGTTACAGTGCAGGCGGGACTGAAGCTTTCTTT. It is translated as CASSYSAGGTEAFF.

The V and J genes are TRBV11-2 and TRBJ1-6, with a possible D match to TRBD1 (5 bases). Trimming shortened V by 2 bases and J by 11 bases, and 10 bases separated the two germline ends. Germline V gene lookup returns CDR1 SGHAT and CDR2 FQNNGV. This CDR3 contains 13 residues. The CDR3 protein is CASSLRDRAPLHF. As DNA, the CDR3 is TGTGCCAGCAGCTTACGGGACCGCGCACCCCTCCACTTT.

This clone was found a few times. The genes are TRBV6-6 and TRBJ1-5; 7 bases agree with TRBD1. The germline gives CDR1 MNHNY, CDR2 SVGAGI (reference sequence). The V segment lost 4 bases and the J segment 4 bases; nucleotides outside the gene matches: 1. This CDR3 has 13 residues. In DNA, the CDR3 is TGTGCCAGCAGTTCACAGGGGAATCAGCCCCAGCATTTT. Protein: CASSSQGNQPQHF.

The CDR3 DNA sequence: TGCGCCAGCAGCTTGTCCGGGGTCTACAATGAGCAGTTCTTC. Translated: CASSLSGVYNEQFF. This sequence joins TRBV5-1 and TRBJ2-1; D possibly corresponds to TRBD2 (5 bases). The V and J ends lost 1 base and 3 bases respectively, with 8 bases between them. The CDR3 has 14 amino acids. CDR1 and CDR2 (germline): SGHRS, YFSETQ.

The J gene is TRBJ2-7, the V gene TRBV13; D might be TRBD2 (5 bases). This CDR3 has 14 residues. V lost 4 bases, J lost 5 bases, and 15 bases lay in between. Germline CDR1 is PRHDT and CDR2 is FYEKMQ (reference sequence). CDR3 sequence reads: CASSSPGLVHEQYF. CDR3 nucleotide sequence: TGTGCCAGCAGCTCCCCGGGGTTAGTCCACGAGCAGTACTTC.

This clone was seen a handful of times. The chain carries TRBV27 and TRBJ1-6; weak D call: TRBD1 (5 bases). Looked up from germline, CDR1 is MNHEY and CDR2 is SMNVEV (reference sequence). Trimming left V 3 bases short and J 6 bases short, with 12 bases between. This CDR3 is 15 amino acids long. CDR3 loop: CASSLSGQGNSPLHF. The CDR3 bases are TGTGCCAGCAGTTTGTCCGGCCAGGGTAATTCACCCCTCCACTTT.

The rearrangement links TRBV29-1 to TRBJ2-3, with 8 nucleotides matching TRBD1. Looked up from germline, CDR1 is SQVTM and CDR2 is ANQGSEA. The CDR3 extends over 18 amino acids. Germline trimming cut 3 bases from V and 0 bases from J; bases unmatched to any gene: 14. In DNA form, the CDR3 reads TGCAGCGTTGAGAATACCGCCGGGACAGGCTTTAGCACAGATACGCAGTATTTT. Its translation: CSVENTAGTGFSTDTQYF.

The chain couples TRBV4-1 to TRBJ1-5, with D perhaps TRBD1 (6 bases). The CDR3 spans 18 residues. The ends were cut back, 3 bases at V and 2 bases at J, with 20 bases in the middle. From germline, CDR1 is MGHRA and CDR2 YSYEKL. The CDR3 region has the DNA TGCGCCAGCAGCCACTGGGGGGGGGCTGGGGGCGGCAATCAGCCCCAGCATTTT. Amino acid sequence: CASSHWGGAGGGNQPQHF.

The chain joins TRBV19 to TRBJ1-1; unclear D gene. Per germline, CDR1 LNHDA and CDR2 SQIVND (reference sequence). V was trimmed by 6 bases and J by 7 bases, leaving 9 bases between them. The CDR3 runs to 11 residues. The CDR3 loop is CASRLSLEAFF. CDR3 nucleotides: TGTGCCAGTAGATTAAGCCTTGAAGCTTTCTTT.

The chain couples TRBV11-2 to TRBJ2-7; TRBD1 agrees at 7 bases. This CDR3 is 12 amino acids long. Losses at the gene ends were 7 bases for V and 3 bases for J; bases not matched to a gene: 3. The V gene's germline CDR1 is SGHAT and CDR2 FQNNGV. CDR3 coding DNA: TGTGCCAGCAACAACAGGGGCTACGAGCAGTACTTC. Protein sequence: CASNNRGYEQYF.

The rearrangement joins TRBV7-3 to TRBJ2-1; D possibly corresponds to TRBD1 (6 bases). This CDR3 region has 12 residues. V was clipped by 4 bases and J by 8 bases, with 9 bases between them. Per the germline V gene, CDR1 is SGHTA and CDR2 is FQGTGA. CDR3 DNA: TGTGCCAGCAGCTCTGGGGGCCATGAGCAGTTCTTC. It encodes CASSSGGHEQFF.